Shown below are 4 T cell receptor beta chains from a single sample sequenced in a study of T cell responses to AZD1222 COVID-19 vaccine. Produced via immunoSEQ multiplex PCR; TCRdb's table is partial and in-frame only. The profile covers some 150,000 clones, with more than 85% appearing a single time and approximately 7% taken by the ten largest. Sequenced material: peripheral blood, taken after recovery from COVID-19. Receptors originate from an adult who had recovered from COVID-19.

This clone turned up a few times. The chain is built from TRBV2 and TRBJ2-6, with D possibly matching TRBD1 (5 bases). Trimming shortened V by 1 base and J by 10 bases, and 14 bases separated the two germline ends. The CDR3 consists of 15 residues. Germline V gene lookup returns CDR1 SNHLY and CDR2 FYNNEI. This chain's CDR3 is CASSEGGRPENVLTF. CDR3 DNA: TGTGCCAGCAGTGAAGGGGGCAGGCCAGAGAACGTCCTGACTTTC.

This clone is a singleton in its sample. This sequence joins TRBV10-2 and TRBJ2-6; 12 bases align to TRBD2. This CDR3 region has 19 residues. V lost 0 bases and J lost 1; bases outside the gene matches: 4. CDR1 and CDR2 (germline): WSHSY, SAAADI. The CDR3 sequence is CASSESTSGGPSGANVLTF. CDR3 DNA sequence: TGCGCCAGCAGTGAGTCGACTAGCGGGGGCCCTTCTGGGGCCAACGTCCTGACTTTC.

The rearrangement uses TRBV28 and TRBJ2-4, with 9 bases fitting TRBD1. Germline assignment: CDR1 MDHEN and CDR2 SYDVKM. The junction had 7 bases not matched to a gene; V was cut back by 3 bases and J by 4 bases. The CDR3 covers 16 residues. The CDR3 DNA follows: TGTGCCAGCAGTTTGGGAACAGGGGGCGTGAAAAACATTCAGTACTTC. Translated, it gives CASSLGTGGVKNIQYF.

This chain connects TRBV11-2 to TRBJ1-1; the D is unclear. The CDR3 spans 13 residues. Per germline, CDR1 SGHAT and CDR2 FQNNGV. Deletions cut 0 bases from V and 8 bases from J, with 10 bases between. The chain's CDR3 is CASSLDMGDEAFF. CDR3 bases: TGTGCCAGCAGCTTAGATATGGGCGACGAAGCTTTCTTT.